Reported below is one T cell receptor (beta chain). Antigen: not known. Selection for sequencing was limited to patients who had shown CD8+CD57+ cell expansion by flow cytometry. Everyone among the patients had severe acquired aplastic anemia. Profiles of TCR beta VDJ and CDR3 were generated from a genomic DNA template. TCRdb called the reads again in MiXCR, with one record for every CDR3 protein. The sample carries under 350,000 distinct CDR3 sequences, approximately 57% recorded once. These data belong to a study of CD8+CD57+ T cells in acquired aplastic anemia. Study in general: When averaged, DNA from sorted CD4+ and CD8+ cells came to around 3 ug. Study-wide findings and caveats: A set of twenty-nine CD8+ CDR3 sequences was shared between patients and controls, and these sequences appeared highly expressed in patients. Patients did not significantly differ from controls in CD8+ Simpson's diversity.

The material sequenced was sorted CD4+, CD8+, or CD8+CD57+ T cells (not recorded which) from PBMCs. The TCR was taken from a human donor with aplastic anemia.

CDR3 DNA: TGCAGTGCTGAGACAGACAGCTCCTACAATGAGCAGTTCTTC. Protein product: CSAETDSSYNEQFF. This sequence joins TRBV20-1 and TRBJ2-1; tentative D call: TRBD1 (5 bases). Per germline, CDR1 DFQATT and CDR2 SNEGSKA (reference sequence). This CDR3 contains 14 residues. V was clipped by 5 bases and J by 0 bases, with 11 bases between them.